This TCR beta chain was recovered during a study of T cell repertoires in cytomegalovirus infection. As for the study in general: Through public TCR beta signatures, both CMV infection and matching HLA type were indicated.

MiXCR was run by TCRdb on the reads, yielding one entry per CDR3 protein. This table holds some 920,000 distinct CDR3 sequences, approximately 31% found once. This CDR3 spans 13 amino acids. With V trimmed by 1 base and J by 4 bases, 1 base remained unmatched. Study-wide results and caveats: Cumulative public TCR beta family frequency identified CMV carriers with the relevant HLA. HLA-C-restricted CMV-specific TCR beta clonotypes were dominant in the ex vivo response.

This clonotype has at least ten counts. The target antigen is unknown. The clonotype comes from a human donor in good health (CMV status not recorded). Some clones in this sample may be carry-over from other donors' samples. J is TRBJ2-7 and V is TRBV12-3 or TRBV12-4, with TRBD1 matching 7 bases. The starting material was cultured CD8+ T cells from PBMCs, obtained from culture after CMV antigen stimulation. CDR3 region: CASSLGDSYEQYV. Here the CDR3 DNA reads TGTGCCAGCAGTTTAGGGGACAGTTACGAGCAGTACGTC.